This T cell receptor (beta chain) originates from a study of Ad26.COV2.S vaccination and SARS-CoV-2 variants (dated by TCRdb to the early 2020s). About the study as a whole: Vaccine-arm donors came from COV1001, a multicentre, randomized, double-blind, placebo-controlled phase I-IIa trial of Ad26.COV2.S in healthy adults. Ad26.COV2.S was administered intramuscularly at 5 x 10^10 or 1 x 10^11 viral particles, either as a single shot or as two shots given 56 days apart. The specificity and breadth of SARS-CoV-2-reactive T cell receptors after Ad26.COV2.S vaccination were assessed by TCRbeta repertoire sequencing. The TCR-sequenced set comprised approximately 32 samples: roughly 19 Ad26.COV2.S vaccine recipients, 5 placebo recipients and 8 SARS-CoV-2 convalescent individuals. Participants in the trial were split at random into five groups of five each, receiving low-dose or high-dose Ad26.COV2.S once or twice, or else placebo on both occasions. Throughout the experiments and outcome assessment, investigators stayed blinded to trial group allocation. What the authors observed across the whole study: Compared with placebo recipients, Ad26.COV2.S recipients showed higher spike-specific TCR breadth (P = 0.0014). Non-spike TCR breadth was comparable between vaccine and placebo recipients, consistent with the vaccine containing only spike. After vaccination, spike-specific CD8+ and CD4+ T cell responses were reported to show substantial breadth. The study was not powered to compare responses between vaccine doses or regimens. The authors noted that the TCR breadth and depth analyses may have underestimated total T cell responses.

According to the study, the label for this sample's treatment or condition signals: some 19 received Ad26.COV2.S at low or high dose, single or two shots; a few received placebo; per-sample allocation not given. For vaccine and placebo recipients, the sequenced repertoires came from samples collected on day 63 after the first injection. In Cohort 1b, roughly 25 adults aged 18-55 years were enrolled at a single site in Boston, USA, between 29 July and 7 August 2020. Ad26.COV2.S was a replication-incompetent adenovirus type 26 vector that expressed a prefusion-stabilized SARS-CoV-2 spike protein derived from the original Wuhan strain. As to this clone: There is no known antigen for this receptor. The sample holds no much larger clone one base away, and base qualities are not on file.

The immunoSEQ Assay was the method used to sequence TCRbeta CDR3 regions. After extraction, genomic DNA underwent amplification by bias-controlled multiplex PCR, followed by high-throughput sequencing. The authors processed their data as follows. To quantify the absolute abundance of each unique TCRbeta CDR3 region, sequences were collapsed and filtered. T cell fraction was estimated by normalizing TCRbeta template counts to usable DNA, which was measured by amplifying reference genes present in all nucleated cells. Repertoire TCRs were annotated as SARS-CoV-2-specific when V gene, CDR3 amino acid sequence and J gene were exactly matched to a known reactive TCR set. The reference SARS-CoV-2 TCR set came from MIRA and was filtered for enrichment in COVID-19-positive ImmuneCODE repertoires, removing public or cross-reactive TCRs. Using the MIRA antigens, annotated TCRs were further analysed by specific ORF or by position within an ORF. Breadth was defined as the number of annotated unique rearrangements divided by the total number of unique productive rearrangements, and depth was defined as the summed frequency of the annotated unique rearrangements. Two-sided Wilcoxon rank-sum tests were applied when comparing TCR breadth between groups. TCRdb carries this immuneACCESS record with in-frame sequences only. Its versions omit some clonotypes, under half of them owing to an unresolved V gene in the studies checked, with the rest unexplained. V, J and clone size are taken as reported in that table, and D and trimming were inferred from the DNA itself. Across this sample there are some 330,000 clones, with about nine tenths seen only once. The ten top clones hold about 5% of the sample.

CDR1 is given as SQVTM and CDR2 as ANQGSEA, both from the germline V gene. The CDR3 runs 11 residues from the cysteine to the phenylalanine. Just CDR3 DNA is preserved here, 33 bases in frame from base 1. Between the V and J ends, shortened by 3 bases and 8 bases respectively, the junction contains 10 bases. This specimen was peripheral blood, taken in a trial of Ad26.COV2.S vaccine versus placebo. The sequence derives from a person aged 18-65 years who received the Ad26.COV2.S COVID-19 vaccine or a placebo. The V and J genes are TRBV29-1 and TRBJ1-2; confidence is insufficient to name the D gene. The CDR3 has the sequence CSVEGNEGYTF. In nucleotide form, the sequence is TGCAGCGTTGAGGGAAACGAGGGCTACACCTTC.